The sequence of this T cell receptor beta chain was determined in a study of chemoradiotherapy in HPV16-positive cancers. At the level of the study: Candidate HPV-specific clones and shared TCR motifs came from a couple of HPV16-positive patients.

The data were produced by immunoSEQ multiplex PCR, yet TCRdb's version contains in-frame clones alone and is incomplete. The sample records around 40,000 clones, more than 75% being singletons. Repeated repertoire sampling spanned the course of chemoradiotherapy. This clone turned up a few times. Its antigen is as yet unknown. Study-wide results and limits: Non-HPV-specific T cells did not expand in tumors during treatment, whereas candidate HPV-specific clones and E7-related motifs did.

The input for sequencing was blood, taken from a patient who underwent chemoradiotherapy. The clonotype was recovered from a human donor with HPV-associated anogenital cancer.

In nucleotides, the CDR3 is TGTGCCAGCAGCTTGGATGGCGAAGCTTTCTTT. Residues: CASSLDGEAFF. The chain employs TRBV5-4 and TRBJ1-1; D is unresolved. Deletions cut 0 bases from V and 8 bases from J, with 5 bases between. The CDR3 spans 11 residues. Per germline, CDR1 SGHNT and CDR2 YYREEE (reference sequence).